These 19 T cell receptor beta chains share one sample of origin, sequenced in a study of T cells in Graves' hyperthyroidism and ophthalmopathy. Amplified regions were TCR beta CDR3 sequences from RNA transcripts. A first-round RT-PCR of the TCR CDR3 used the HTBI primer set. Each CDR3 protein is one row after TCRdb ran MiXCR on the multiplex PCR reads. Among around 690,000 distinct CDR3 sequences, roughly 17% were seen once, and the ten largest hold about 14%. Sample: blood. The receptor set was obtained from a man in his forties or fifties with Graves' hyperthyroidism.

The sample holds many counts of this clonotype. The chain uses TRBV2 and TRBJ2-2; TRBD2 matches at 14 bases. V was pared by 6 bases and J by 4 bases, with 4 bases of the junction left unmatched. This CDR3 has 16 amino acids. Germline CDR1 SNHLY, CDR2 FYNNEI. The CDR3 region has the DNA TGTGCCAGCAGATTGGGACTAGCGGGAGCCACCGGGGAGCTGTTTTTT. Protein: CASRLGLAGATGELFF.

This chain uses TRBV20-1 with TRBJ1-2; no clear D gene. V dropped 6 bases and J dropped 2 bases, with 19 bases sitting between them. Germline V gene sequence: CDR1 DFQATT, CDR2 SNEGSKA (reference sequence). The CDR3 is 15 residues long. CDR3 sequence reads: CSASHGGRFNYGYTF. The CDR3 DNA is TGCAGTGCCAGCCATGGAGGACGCTTCAACTATGGCTACACCTTC.

The chain joins TRBV7-9 to TRBJ1-6, with a weak D call TRBD1 (6 bases). Germline CDR1 and CDR2: SEHNR and FQNEAQ (reference sequence). This CDR3 has 15 amino acids. V was clipped by 0 bases and J by 10 bases, with 13 bases between them. This CDR3 reads CASSLAAGVGSPLHF. The CDR3 bases are TGTGCCAGCAGCTTAGCGGCAGGGGTCGGGTCACCCCTCCACTTT.

This clonotype has a count of ten or more. The rearrangement joins TRBV9 to TRBJ1-6, with D tentatively TRBD1 (5 bases). This CDR3 spans 13 amino acids. V was pared by 0 bases and J by 10 bases, with 8 bases between. Germline values: CDR1 SGDLS, CDR2 YYNGEE. DNA for the CDR3: TGTGCCAGCAGCGTAGTCGGGGGATCACCCCTCCACTTT. It yields the protein CASSVVGGSPLHF.

The V gene is TRBV7-2, the J gene TRBJ1-5; D is ambiguous. This CDR3 comprises 15 residues. V lost 4 bases, J lost 2 bases, and 12 bases lay in between. Germline V gene data show CDR1 as SGHTA and CDR2 as FQGNSA. In DNA, the CDR3 is TGTGCCAGCAGCTCCCTATATGGAGGCAATCAGCCCCAGCATTTT. It codes for CASSSLYGGNQPQHF.

As for this clonotype: A much larger clone sits a single nucleotide away, making a read error possible. The CDR3 end shows no conserved phenylalanine or tryptophan, and so a read error is likely. The V and J genes are TRBV11-2 and TRBJ2-3; a weak D match, TRBD2 (6 bases). CDR3 length: 20 amino acids. CDR1 is SGHAT and CDR2 is FQNNGV in the germline V gene. V lost 5 bases, J lost 1 base, and 28 bases lay in between. The CDR3 loop reads CASSPIKGRIPPHRTDTQYS. CDR3 coding DNA: TGTGCCAGCAGCCCCATAAAAGGGAGGATTCCCCCACACCGCACAGATACGCAGTATTCT.

This clonotype was recorded at least ten times. This chain links TRBV5-1 with TRBJ2-7; 8 bases are shared with TRBD2. V was pared by 5 bases and J by 0 bases, with 1 base of the junction left unmatched. Germline assignment: CDR1 SGHRS and CDR2 YFSETQ. This CDR3 has 13 amino acids. The CDR3 bases are TGCGCCAGCAGAGCGGGAGCCTCCTACGAGCAGTACTTC. Translation: CASRAGASYEQYF.

The chain has TRBV20-1 and TRBJ2-1, with TRBD2 matching over 10 bases. Germline CDR1 reads DFQATT; CDR2 reads SNEGSKA (reference sequence). Trimming at V came to 3 bases and at J to 10 bases, leaving 9 bases not matched to a gene. This CDR3 is built from 14 residues. The CDR3: CSASGLAGVGEQFF. Written as DNA, the CDR3 is TGCAGTGCTAGTGGGCTAGCGGGAGTGGGGGAGCAGTTCTTC.

The chain uses TRBV20-1 and TRBJ2-5; D unclear. CDR3 size: 16 residues. Trimming cost V 6 bases and J 0 bases, with 20 bases left between them. Germline V gives CDR1 DFQATT, CDR2 SNEGSKA (reference sequence). CDR3 sequence: CSAKELAPRNQETQYF. DNA for the CDR3: TGCAGTGCAAAAGAACTGGCCCCCCGTAACCAAGAGACCCAGTACTTC.

The CDR3 reads CSASGETGDSNQPQHF. Here the CDR3 DNA reads TGCAGTGCTAGCGGCGAAACAGGGGATAGCAATCAGCCCCAGCATTTT. The rearrangement links TRBV20-1 to TRBJ1-5; 7 bases agree with TRBD1. The V and J ends lost 3 bases and 0 bases, in that order; junction bases with no gene match: 8. The germline gives CDR1 DFQATT, CDR2 SNEGSKA (reference sequence). The CDR3 is 16 residues long.

The V gene is TRBV28, the J gene TRBJ1-2, with D unclear. This CDR3 has 10 amino acids. Looked up from germline, CDR1 is MDHEN and CDR2 is SYDVKM. With 6 bases removed from V and 7 bases from J, the gap between germline ends came to 6 bases. CDR3 bases: TGTGCCAGCAGAAGGGTTGGCTACACCTTC. It translates to CASRRVGYTF.

The table lists this clonotype with many counts. The chain employs TRBV20-1 and TRBJ2-1; 8 nucleotides agree with TRBD1. The V segment lost 6 bases and the J segment 1 base; nucleotides outside the gene matches: 14. Germline V gives CDR1 DFQATT, CDR2 SNEGSKA (reference sequence). The CDR3 extends over 17 amino acids. For the CDR3, the DNA is TGCAGTGCAGAACCGTGGAGGGACAGGCTATCCTACAATGAGCAGTTCTTC. Residues: CSAEPWRDRLSYNEQFF.

The sample holds a few counts of this clonotype. V is TRBV18 and J is TRBJ1-1, with D unclear. Germline V CDR1 and CDR2: KGHSH, LQKENI. This CDR3 contains 15 residues. V lost 4 bases to trimming and J lost 1 base, with 13 bases between them. CDR3 DNA sequence: TGTGCCAGCTCACAAGCAGAGTGGGAGAACACTGAAGCTTTCTTT. Protein sequence: CASSQAEWENTEAFF.

This clonotype appeared a few times. The chain employs TRBV7-2 and TRBJ2-1; D not certain. The germline V gene encodes CDR1 SGHTA and CDR2 FQGNSA. V was trimmed by 5 bases and J by 1 base, leaving 12 bases between them. This CDR3 comprises 15 residues. CDR3 residues: CASSHPGRSYNEQFF. The CDR3 coding sequence is TGTGCCAGCAGCCACCCGGGTAGATCCTACAATGAGCAGTTCTTC.

This clonotype has ten or more counts. The J gene is TRBJ2-1, the V gene TRBV28; 10 bases are a match to TRBD2. The CDR3 extends over 14 amino acids. V shed 5 bases, J shed 8 bases, and the junction held 6 bases outside the gene matches. The V gene's germline CDR1 is MDHEN and CDR2 SYDVKM. This CDR3 is CASSDLAGVDEQFF. DNA of the CDR3: TGTGCCAGCAGTGACCTAGCGGGAGTAGATGAGCAGTTCTTC.

The CDR3, as DNA: TGTGCCAGCAGTGTCGATGGGTTGAATTCACCCCTCCACTTT. Translated: CASSVDGLNSPLHF. V gene TRBV2 combines with J gene TRBJ1-6; D gene uncertain. Germline-derived CDR1 and CDR2 are SNHLY and FYNNEI. CDR3 length: 14 amino acids. With 4 bases removed from V and 7 bases from J, the gap between germline ends came to 11 bases.

This clonotype was picked up many times. The chain uses TRBV11-2 and TRBJ2-2; D may be TRBD1 (5 bases). The ends were cut back, 5 bases at V and 0 bases at J, with 13 bases in the middle. Per germline, CDR1 SGHAT and CDR2 FQNNGV. The CDR3 covers 16 residues. DNA of the CDR3: TGTGCCAGCAGCCCGAAGGACACTACGAACACCGGGGAGCTGTTTTTT. Amino acid sequence: CASSPKDTTNTGELFF.

This clonotype was detected ten times or more. CDR3: CASSLWTANPNTEAFF. The CDR3 nucleotides read TGTGCCAGCAGCCTTTGGACAGCGAATCCAAACACTGAAGCTTTCTTT. The chain combines TRBV12-3 or TRBV12-4 with TRBJ1-1; TRBD1 might be the D (6 bases). The germline V and J ends were trimmed by 6 bases and 2 bases, with 19 bases remaining between them. This CDR3 is built from 16 residues.

This clonotype occurred many times. The genes are TRBV19 and TRBJ1-6; 9 positions match TRBD1. This CDR3 has 15 amino acids. With 9 bases clipped from V and 1 base from J, the junction kept 4 bases outside the gene matches. CDR1 and CDR2 from the germline V gene are LNHDA and SQIVND (reference sequence). In DNA, the CDR3 is TGTGCCAGCGGACAGGGGATTTCCTATAATTCACCCCTCCACTTT. Encoded protein: CASGQGISYNSPLHF. The complete variable domain, with remaining parts taken from reference TRBV19 and TRBJ1-6, reads DGGITQSPKYLFRKEGQNVTLSCEQNLNHDAMYWYRQDPGQGLRLIYYSQIVNDFQKGDIAEGYSVSREKKESFPLTVTSAQKNPTAFYLCASGQGISYNSPLHFGNGTRLTVT.